What follows are 4 T cell receptor beta chains derived from one specimen sequenced in a study of cytomegalovirus exposure and HLA in healthy donors (dated by TCRdb to the late 2010s). The library was obtained by the immunoSEQ multiplex PCR assay. The multiplex PCR relied on a mix of 60 forward primers for TCR Vbeta segments and 13 reverse primers for TCR Jbeta segments. This is the immuneACCESS table as TCRdb keeps it, with only in-frame sequences that have V and J called. A part of the clones is gone; compared with another copy, unresolved V genes explain less than half, and the rest is unexplained. The sample table lists roughly 200,000 clones, 82% of them with a count of one. The ten largest clones represent 2.7% of the sample. The sample comprised PBMCs. The origin of the receptors is a woman between 40 and 55 years old in good health and CMV-seronegative.

A note on this clone: Different DNA sequences within this sample yield the same CDR3. The chain carries TRBV5-1 and TRBJ2-7; 11 bases align to TRBD1. CDR3 length: 13 amino acids. V gave up 8 bases and J gave up 4 bases; unmatched junction bases: 5. Germline V gene data show CDR1 as SGHRS and CDR2 as YFSETQ. CDR3: CASSGTGGYEQYF. CDR3 DNA sequence: TGCGCCAGTTCCGGGACAGGGGGTTACGAGCAGTACTTC.

The rearrangement links TRBV2 to TRBJ1-6; 7 positions match TRBD1. The V segment lost 6 bases and the J segment 3 bases; nucleotides outside the gene matches: 2. The V gene's germline CDR1 is SNHLY and CDR2 FYNNEI. The CDR3 consists of 14 residues. For the CDR3, the DNA is TGTGCCAGCAGGGGGGACAGCTATAATTCACCCCTCCACTTT. Protein: CASRGDSYNSPLHF.

The chain is built from TRBV5-1 and TRBJ2-5, with 7 bases matching TRBD1. Trimming at V came to 6 bases and at J to 1 base, leaving 6 bases not matched to a gene. CDR3 length: 14 residues. Germline values: CDR1 SGHRS, CDR2 YFSETQ. The CDR3 reads CASNNRGLQETQYF. The DNA of the CDR3 is TGCGCCAGCAATAACAGGGGCCTCCAAGAGACCCAGTACTTC.

This sequence joins TRBV29-1 and TRBJ1-1; 7 bases line up with TRBD1. The CDR3 runs to 14 residues. J lost 10 bases, V lost 1 base, and 12 bases had no gene match. The germline gives CDR1 SQVTM, CDR2 ANQGSEA. The DNA for the CDR3 is TGCAGCGTTGAAGGAGGTGAGGGGGCCGGTGGAGCTTTCTTT. Protein sequence: CSVEGGEGAGGAFF.